This passage covers 4 T cell receptor beta chains from one sample sequenced in a study of T cells in Graves' hyperthyroidism and ophthalmopathy. RNA transcripts were the template for amplifying TCR beta CDR3 regions. HTBI primers were the set used in a first-round RT-PCR of the TCR CDR3. TCRdb reprocessed the multiplex PCR reads via MiXCR and lists one record per CDR3 protein. The profile shows a few hundred thousand distinct CDR3 sequences, around 45% of them singletons. The sample was peripheral blood or thyroid tissue (not recorded which). The receptors were sampled from a woman in her late teens or twenties with Graves' hyperthyroidism.

This clonotype has ten or more counts. This rearrangement joins TRBV20-1 to TRBJ2-5, with 7 bases lining up with TRBD1. Germline values: CDR1 DFQATT, CDR2 SNEGSKA (reference sequence). The CDR3 spans 14 residues. The trim removed 4 bases at V and 1 base at J, leaving 6 bases unmatched. CDR3 residues: CSAKAGTAQETQYF. The CDR3 coding sequence is TGCAGTGCTAAAGCTGGGACAGCCCAAGAGACCCAGTACTTC.

V usage is TRBV6-2 or TRBV6-3 and J usage is TRBJ2-5; D remains ambiguous. Per germline, CDR1 MNHEY and CDR2 SVGEGT. This CDR3 has 16 residues. The V end lost 2 bases, the J end lost 6 bases, and 19 bases lay between the germline ends. CDR3 in amino acids: CASSYRIPGLGKTQYF. The CDR3 coding sequence is TGTGCCAGCAGTTACCGCATACCGGGCCTCGGAAAGACCCAGTACTTC.

The rearrangement joins TRBV12-3 or TRBV12-4 to TRBJ2-3; D is ambiguous. V was cut by 1 base and J by 7 bases, with 12 bases left in between. This CDR3 contains 14 residues. The CDR3 DNA reads TGTGCCAGCAGTTTAGGAACATACTCCTATACGCAGTATTTT. Residues: CASSLGTYSYTQYF.

V and J are TRBV6-5 and TRBJ2-7, with D tentatively TRBD2 (5 bases). Trimming left V 7 bases short and J 5 bases short, with 15 bases between. CDR1 is MNHEY and CDR2 is SVGAGI in the germline V gene. The CDR3 spans 13 residues. The CDR3 here is CASTRELSHEQYF. CDR3 nucleotides: TGTGCCAGCACCCGGGAACTGTCCCACGAGCAGTACTTC.